The 17 T cell receptor beta chains in this list originate from one sample, sequenced in a study of vaccination effects on CD4 cells after COVID-19. Generated by immunoSEQ multiplex PCR, the TCRdb table keeps only in-frame clones and is missing some. The sample records approximately 37,000 clones, 73% being singletons. Sequencing was preceded by expansion of antigen-specific CD4+ T cells with viral peptide pools in the ViraFEST assay. Investigators separated out CD4+ T cells once around eleven days of culture had passed. PCR confirmed that the person was infected with SARS-CoV-2 between March and December 2020. These receptors have no identified antigens. This specimen consisted of CD4+ T cells from PBMCs cultured with a peptide pool, obtained before COVID-19 vaccination. The receptors shown here come from a human donor who had a prior SARS-CoV-2 infection.

This clone has more than one count but fewer than ten. J is TRBJ1-2 and V is TRBV4-2; D remains unclear. The CDR3 consists of 13 residues. Germline lookup yields CDR1 LGHNA and CDR2 YNFKEQ. Deletions cut 4 bases from V and 7 bases from J, with 13 bases between. CDR3 in amino acids: CASSLNWAGGYTF. CDR3 nucleotide sequence: TGTGCCAGCAGCCTAAACTGGGCGGGTGGCTACACCTTC.

The CDR3 protein is CASSVRSGPGQGSGNTIYF. CDR3 nucleotides: TGTGCCAGCAGCGTAAGGTCGGGACCGGGACAGGGTTCTGGAAACACCATATATTTT. The chain links TRBV9 to TRBJ1-3, with 9 bases identical to TRBD1. V lost 1 base, J lost 1 base, and 12 bases stayed unmatched. The CDR3 is 19 amino acids. CDR1 and CDR2 from the germline V gene are SGDLS and YYNGEE.

The chain combines TRBV18 with TRBJ2-5; TRBD1 might be the D (5 bases). The germline CDR1 and CDR2 sequences are KGHSH and LQKENI. V shed 3 bases and J shed 4 bases, with 21 bases lying between them. The CDR3 has 17 amino acids. The chain's CDR3 is CASSPGPRGSLVETQYF. CDR3 sequence (DNA): TGTGCCAGCTCACCGGGCCCAAGGGGCTCATTAGTAGAGACCCAGTACTTC. The whole variable domain, remainder taken from reference TRBV18 and TRBJ2-5, is NAGVMQNPRHLVRRRGQEARLRCSPMKGHSHVYWYRQLPEEGLKFMVYLQKENIIDESGMPKERFSAEFPKEGPSILRIQQVVRGDSAAYFCASSPGPRGSLVETQYFGPGTRLLVL.

This chain connects TRBV11-1 to TRBJ2-3; D ambiguous. Per germline, CDR1 SGHAT and CDR2 FQDESV (reference sequence). The CDR3 is 13 amino acids. The germline V and J ends were trimmed by 3 bases and 1 base, with 5 bases remaining between them. The CDR3 loop reads CASSLPGTDTQYF. The CDR3, as DNA: TGTGCCAGCAGCTTGCCCGGCACAGATACGCAGTATTTT.

The V gene is TRBV20-1, the J gene TRBJ1-2, with unresolved D. V lost 3 bases to trimming and J lost 7 bases, with 15 bases between them. The germline gives CDR1 DFQATT, CDR2 SNEGSKA (reference sequence). The CDR3 runs 13 residues. This CDR3 is CSASLPGRGGYTF. For the CDR3, the DNA is TGCAGTGCTAGTCTCCCCGGCAGAGGTGGCTACACCTTC.

The gene calls are TRBV5-1 and TRBJ1-6; D uncertain. The V gene's germline CDR1 is SGHRS and CDR2 YFSETQ. The CDR3 loop spans 16 amino acids. The V end lost 1 base, the J end lost 6 bases, and 14 bases lay between the germline ends. CDR3 coding DNA: TGCGCCAGCAGCTTGAGGGCAGTTGGGTTTAATTCACCCCTCCACTTT. Amino acid sequence: CASSLRAVGFNSPLHF.

The V call is TRBV24-1, the J call TRBJ2-1; the D is unclear. This CDR3 is built from 13 residues. Trimming pared 4 bases from V and 5 bases from J, leaving 8 bases between. Germline assignment: CDR1 KGHDR and CDR2 SFDVKD. CDR3 bases: TGTGCCACCAGTGAAAAGGCCCACAATGAGCAGTTCTTC. It codes for CATSEKAHNEQFF.

This chain connects TRBV19 to TRBJ2-1, with TRBD1 matching 9 bases. Looked up from germline, CDR1 is LNHDA and CDR2 is SQIVND (reference sequence). This CDR3 has 14 amino acids. After removal of 4 bases from V and 7 bases from J, the junction contained 5 bases not matched to a gene. This CDR3 is CASSTVQGANEQFF. CDR3 nucleotides: TGTGCCAGTAGTACCGTACAGGGGGCGAATGAGCAGTTCTTC. Drawing the rest from reference TRBV19 and TRBJ2-1, the complete variable domain is DGGITQSPKYLFRKEGQNVTLSCEQNLNHDAMYWYRQDPGQGLRLIYYSQIVNDFQKGDIAEGYSVSREKKESFPLTVTSAQKNPTAFYLCASSTVQGANEQFFGPGTRLTVL.

V usage is TRBV27 and J usage is TRBJ2-1; 10 nucleotides line up with TRBD2. Germline-derived CDR1 and CDR2 are MNHEY and SMNVEV (reference sequence). Trimming took 8 bases from V and 10 from J; bases not matched to a gene: 14. CDR3 length: 15 amino acids. CDR3: CASGPLSGGAWEQFF. The CDR3 bases are TGTGCCAGCGGCCCCCTCAGCGGGGGGGCCTGGGAGCAGTTCTTC.

The genes are TRBV5-1 and TRBJ2-3; 8 bases agree with TRBD2. Germline V gene sequence: CDR1 SGHRS, CDR2 YFSETQ. Trimming removed 7 bases from V and 6 bases from J; junction bases left unmatched: 10. CDR3 length: 14 amino acids. CDR3 residues: CASSGGVFMDTQYF. In nucleotides, the CDR3 is TGCGCCAGCTCGGGAGGGGTTTTTATGGATACGCAGTATTTT.

This chain connects TRBV19 to TRBJ2-3, with TRBD2 matching 14 bases. Germline lookup yields CDR1 LNHDA and CDR2 SQIVND (reference sequence). The CDR3 runs 17 residues. With V trimmed by 6 bases and J by 3 bases, 8 bases remained unmatched. CDR3 sequence (DNA): TGTGCCAGTAGAGGATTAGGACTAGCGGGAGGAACAGATACGCAGTATTTT. Translated: CASRGLGLAGGTDTQYF. Supplemented by reference TRBV19 and TRBJ2-3, the full variable domain reads DGGITQSPKYLFRKEGQNVTLSCEQNLNHDAMYWYRQDPGQGLRLIYYSQIVNDFQKGDIAEGYSVSREKKESFPLTVTSAQKNPTAFYLCASRGLGLAGGTDTQYFGPGTRLTVL.

The rearrangement uses TRBV19 and TRBJ1-2; 7 nucleotides match TRBD1. CDR1 is LNHDA and CDR2 is SQIVND in the germline V gene (reference sequence). The CDR3 totals 14 residues. J was trimmed by 3 bases and V by 1 base; bases with no gene match: 2. Here the CDR3 DNA reads TGTGCCAGTAGTATAGGCAGGGGGTACTATGGCTACACCTTC. Residues: CASSIGRGYYGYTF.

The chain recombines TRBV11-1 with TRBJ2-5; D is unresolved. Trimming stripped 2 bases from V and 1 base from J, with 8 bases between. From germline, CDR1 is SGHAT and CDR2 FQDESV (reference sequence). The CDR3 has 14 amino acids. This chain's CDR3 is CASSLHSGQETQYF. The DNA for the CDR3 is TGTGCCAGCAGCTTACACTCGGGCCAAGAGACCCAGTACTTC.

This rearrangement joins TRBV30 to TRBJ1-1; no clear D. The ends were cut back, 6 bases at V and 2 bases at J, with 13 bases in the middle. CDR1 is GTSNPN and CDR2 is SVGIG in the germline V gene (reference sequence). The CDR3 spans 13 residues. CDR3 bases: TGTGCCTGTAGCCGGGAGAAAAACACTGAAGCTTTCTTT. This translates into CACSREKNTEAFF.

Written as DNA, the CDR3 is TGTGCCAGCAGCTTTCAGGGTAGCTCCTACAATGAGCAGTTCTTC. Translation: CASSFQGSSYNEQFF. The rearrangement links TRBV11-3 to TRBJ2-1; TRBD1 is a possible D gene (5 bases). Trimming removed 3 bases at V and 0 bases at J, with 9 bases between. The germline V gene has CDR1 SGHNT and CDR2 YENEEA. The CDR3 runs 15 residues.

This chain connects TRBV5-4 to TRBJ2-2, with 16 bases lining up with TRBD2. The CDR3 runs to 17 residues. CDR1 is SGHNT, CDR2 YYREEE, per germline (reference sequence). The ends lost 4 bases at V and 5 bases at J; junction bases unmatched: 5. For the CDR3, the DNA is TGTGCCAGCAGCCGGGGACTAGCGGGGGGGCAGACCGGGGAGCTGTTTTTT. Translating it yields CASSRGLAGGQTGELFF.

The genes are TRBV2 and TRBJ1-2; the D gene is possibly TRBD1 (5 bases). Per the germline V gene, CDR1 is SNHLY and CDR2 is FYNNEI. V was pared by 8 bases and J by 2 bases, with 18 bases between. The CDR3 totals 15 residues. This chain's CDR3 is CASHKDRDVNYGYTF. The DNA for the CDR3 is TGTGCCAGCCACAAAGACCGGGACGTAAACTATGGCTACACCTTC.